The clone carrying this T cell receptor beta chain was found a few times. Its target is unknown. These data belong to a study of OX40 agonist ivuxolimab in advanced cancers. Study overall: Among those enrolled, mean age was about 58 years (range about 23 to 79) and 70% to 85% were male. The eligibility criteria allowed prior anti-PD-1, anti-PD-L1 or anti-CTLA-4 therapy, and around 40% had some.

Generated by immunoSEQ multiplex PCR, the TCRdb table keeps only in-frame clones and is missing some. The data contain 19,000 or so clones, under 90% of them seen just once; the ten biggest clones take up about 20%. CDR1 is KGHSH, CDR2 LQKENI, per germline. Trimming cost V 3 bases and J 0 bases, with 8 bases left between them. CDR3 length: 15 residues. Study-wide points: The study found that CD8+ T cells averaged more expanded clones than CD4+. Antigens targeted by the expanded peripheral T cells were not determined.

V is TRBV18 and J is TRBJ2-2, with D maybe TRBD1 (6 bases). The clonotype comes from an adult with an advanced solid tumor such as melanoma, head and neck, liver or kidney cancer. The specimen was CD4+ or CD8+ T cells sorted from blood, collected in a trial of the OX40 agonist ivuxolimab. The CDR3, as DNA: TGTGCCAGCTCACCGGGGGCTACGAACACCGGGGAGCTGTTTTTT. Protein sequence: CASSPGATNTGELFF.